This T cell receptor beta chain was obtained from a study of a mutant IDH1 vaccine in newly diagnosed glioma. Study summary: Earlier treatment was radiotherapy, temozolomide, or both, with most getting both.

Per germline, CDR1 SGHAT and CDR2 FQNNGV. The CDR3 is made up of 15 amino acids. V gave up 6 bases and J gave up 4 bases; unmatched junction bases: 11. Findings of the study overall: There seemed to be no relation between pseudoprogression and changes in top peripheral T cell clonotypes.

With respect to this clone: Its specificity is not known.

Produced via immunoSEQ multiplex PCR; TCRdb's table is partial and in-frame only. Among fewer than 85,000 clones listed, roughly 85% were seen once. Time point denoted: baseline, week 1 (first vaccination visit). As to treatment: pre-vaccination baseline after standard-of-care therapy. The sample consisted of PBMCs, taken from a glioma patient treated with radiotherapy, temozolomide or both. The chain uses TRBV11-2 and TRBJ2-7; 8 bases line up with TRBD1. This receptor was taken from a man aged 25 to 40 with glioma. CDR3 sequence: CASSSPGGRGYEQYF. In nucleotides, the CDR3 is TGTGCCAGCAGTTCTCCAGGGGGCCGGGGGTACGAGCAGTACTTC.